The 4 T cell receptor beta chains reported below all come from one sample, sequenced in a study of blood T cell repertoires in COVID-19. Clones were sequenced by immunoSEQ multiplex PCR, and TCRdb holds only the in-frame ones, with some missing. The data hold around 250,000 clones, with approximately 81% observed a single time. The sequencing input was PBMCs or T cells enriched from blood (not recorded which). The receptors were sampled from a woman aged 45-65 years who had been exposed to COVID-19.

The gene calls are TRBV13 and TRBJ2-3; TRBD2 aligns across 7 bases. The CDR3 consists of 16 residues. Germline CDR1 is PRHDT and CDR2 is FYEKMQ (reference sequence). The ends lost 2 bases at V and 7 bases at J; junction bases unmatched: 12. The chain's CDR3 is CASSLWGGTPMNTQYF. The CDR3 DNA reads as TGTGCCAGCAGCTTATGGGGGGGGACCCCCATGAATACGCAGTATTTT.

The chain uses TRBV28 and TRBJ1-2; D unresolved. V lost 10 bases, J lost 4 bases, and 16 bases lay in between. CDR3 length equals 13 residues. From germline, CDR1 is MDHEN and CDR2 SYDVKM. The CDR3 sequence is CAIPSDGSYGYTF. CDR3 nucleotide sequence: TGTGCCATCCCCTCCGACGGGTCCTATGGCTACACCTTC.

The J gene is TRBJ2-3, the V gene TRBV14; D gene unclear. The CDR3 contains 15 residues. Germline V gives CDR1 SGHDN, CDR2 FVKESK. Trimming shortened V by 1 base and J by 0 bases, and 8 bases separated the two germline ends. In DNA form, the CDR3 reads TGTGCCAGCAGCCAAGCGGTAGCCAGCACAGATACGCAGTATTTT. As protein: CASSQAVASTDTQYF.

The chain carries TRBV3-1 (or the pseudogene TRBV3-2) and TRBJ1-3; TRBD1 is a possible D gene (6 bases). CDR3 length: 13 residues. Trimming pared 4 bases from V and 3 bases from J, leaving 7 bases between. Germline V gives CDR1 LGHDT, CDR2 YNNKEL (reference sequence). The CDR3 is CASSRTDGNTIYF. CDR3 bases: TGTGCCAGCAGCCGGACAGATGGAAACACCATATATTTT.